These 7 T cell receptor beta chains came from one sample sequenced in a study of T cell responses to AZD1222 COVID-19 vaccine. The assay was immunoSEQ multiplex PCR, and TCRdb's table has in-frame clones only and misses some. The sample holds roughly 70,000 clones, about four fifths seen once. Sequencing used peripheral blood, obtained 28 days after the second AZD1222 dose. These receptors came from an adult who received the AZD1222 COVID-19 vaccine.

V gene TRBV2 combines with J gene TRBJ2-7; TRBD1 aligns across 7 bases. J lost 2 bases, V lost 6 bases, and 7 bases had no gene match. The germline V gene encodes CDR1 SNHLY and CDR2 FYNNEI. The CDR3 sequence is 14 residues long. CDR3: CASRDATGPYEQYF. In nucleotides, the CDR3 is TGTGCCAGCAGGGATGCGACAGGGCCCTACGAGCAGTACTTC.

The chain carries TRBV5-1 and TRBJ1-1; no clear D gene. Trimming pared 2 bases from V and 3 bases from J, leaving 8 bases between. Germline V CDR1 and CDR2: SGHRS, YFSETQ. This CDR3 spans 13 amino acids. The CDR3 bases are TGCGCCAGCAGCTTCGACTGGTACACTGAAGCTTTCTTT. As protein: CASSFDWYTEAFF. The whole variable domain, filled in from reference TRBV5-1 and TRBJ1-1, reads KAGVTQTPRYLIKTRGQQVTLSCSPISGHRSVSWYQQTPGQGLQFLFEYFSETQRNKGNFPGRFSGRQFSNSRSEMNVSTLELGDSALYLCASSFDWYTEAFFGQGTRLTVV.

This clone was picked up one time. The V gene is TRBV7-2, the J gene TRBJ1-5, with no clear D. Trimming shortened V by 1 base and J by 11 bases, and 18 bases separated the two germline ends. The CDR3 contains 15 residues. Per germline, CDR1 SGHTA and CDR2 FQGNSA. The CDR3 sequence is CASSLGAPEGRAQHF. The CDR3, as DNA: TGTGCCAGCAGCTTAGGGGCACCCGAAGGTAGGGCCCAGCATTTT.

The CDR3 nucleotides read TGTGCCAGCAGTTTCCTGGGGGCAGACAATGGCTACACCTTC. It specifies CASSFLGADNGYTF. The rearrangement joins TRBV6-2 or TRBV6-3 to TRBJ1-2; D is possibly TRBD1 (6 bases). This CDR3 is 14 amino acids long. Trimming stripped 4 bases from V and 6 bases from J, with 15 bases between. In germline, CDR1 is MNHEY, CDR2 SVGEGT.

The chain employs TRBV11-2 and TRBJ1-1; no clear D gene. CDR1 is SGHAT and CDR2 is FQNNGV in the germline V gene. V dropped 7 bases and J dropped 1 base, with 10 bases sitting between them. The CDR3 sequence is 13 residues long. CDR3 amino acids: CASTSGRNTEAFF. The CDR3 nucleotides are TGTGCCAGCACCTCGGGAAGGAACACTGAAGCTTTCTTT.

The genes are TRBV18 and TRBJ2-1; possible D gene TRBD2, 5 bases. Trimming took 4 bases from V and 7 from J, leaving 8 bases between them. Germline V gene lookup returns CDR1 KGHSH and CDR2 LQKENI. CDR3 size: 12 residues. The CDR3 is CASSLQRNEQFF. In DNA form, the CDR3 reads TGTGCCAGCTCACTACAGCGGAATGAGCAGTTCTTC.

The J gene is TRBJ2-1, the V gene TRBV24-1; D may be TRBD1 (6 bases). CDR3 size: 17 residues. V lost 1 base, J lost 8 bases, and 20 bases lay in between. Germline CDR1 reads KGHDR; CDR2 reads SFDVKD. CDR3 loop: CATSDFGRPGGGDEQFF. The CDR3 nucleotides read TGTGCCACCAGTGATTTCGGCCGTCCGGGTGGGGGCGATGAGCAGTTCTTC.